This T cell receptor (beta chain) was recorded in a study of beta chain features in type 1 diabetes (dated by TCRdb to the late 2010s). Context from the whole study: Mean age, gender distribution, total cell number and subset yield were not different between patients and healthy donors. Across all samples, 90 million to 130 million sorted cells were examined, and cell number per subset correlated strongly with RNA yield. The study compared the TCRB repertoires of sorted circulating CD4+ T cell subsets in recently diagnosed type 1 diabetes patients with those in matched healthy donors. Regulatory and stem cell-like memory subsets were obtained from only 8 patients and about 8 healthy donors, while naive and central memory subsets were obtained from all 30 or so donors.

The entire isolated RNA was reverse transcribed using the High Capacity cDNA Reverse Transcription Kit, and thus expressed TCRB transcripts were sequenced. Deep immunoSEQ sequencing was applied to naive, central memory and regulatory T cell samples, giving an average of approximately 4 million total reads per sample. Sorted cells were lysed in RLT buffer, and RNA was extracted using DNase-treated RNeasy Micro or Mini kits according to cell number. Each cell subset was processed on its own to prevent cross-contamination, while patient and healthy donor samples were processed together. The immunoSEQ multiplex PCR was used to amplify TCRB sequences from cDNA, generating 87-bp fragments that spanned the CDR3 region. The amplicons were sequenced using the Illumina HiSeq platform. Under the source paper's analysis protocol: PCR bias was corrected computationally using synthetic template baselines, and reads within Hamming distance 2 were collapsed, with unmergeable singletons discarded. Reads were aligned against IMGT so that V, D and J genes, CDR3 length and insertions or deletions at six rearrangement sites could be assigned. Within each subset, clonotype counts were normalized to sorted cell number, after which true diversity and Gini coefficients were computed with the tcR R package. The overlap coefficient, calculated on TCRB nucleotide sequences, was used to measure repertoire sharing. Drawn from immuneACCESS, this table holds only the in-frame rearrangements with V and J called that TCRdb kept. Clones are partly lost; checked studies trace under half to an unresolved V gene and leave the rest unexplained. Clonal size and the V and J genes are those of that table, whereas D and trimming came from the DNA. The sample has a few hundred thousand clones on record, 25% to 30% of them singletons. 4% of the sample rests with the top ten.

Each donor gave one peripheral blood draw, approximately 100 mL on average, collected into heparinised tubes. A BD FACSAria II and a panel including CD45RO, CCR7, CD25, CD127, CD95 and CD27 were used to sort naive, central memory, regulatory and stem cell-like memory CD4+ T cells. All sorted populations exceeded 95% purity. PBMCs were isolated immediately by Lymphoprep density gradient centrifugation and stained directly without culture. So that batch effects would be minimized, each experiment stained and sorted samples in pairs, pairing one healthy donor with one patient. The study at large found these results: Shorter templates might be favored by PCR, yet because patient and control samples were amplified and corrected together, any such skew would affect both groups equally. Fewer insertions and more nucleotide deletions at VDJ recombination sites were observed in patients with type 1 diabetes, implying thymic rearrangement abnormalities. Because cDNA rather than genomic DNA was sequenced, highly expressing activated cells could have been over-represented, although no difference in activation and CD3 levels was found between groups. Naive, central memory and regulatory TCRB repertoires appeared more similar among patients than among healthy donors. A moderate but significant shortening of TCRB CDR3 length was observed in type 1 diabetes patients in all four CD4+ subsets. Only small numbers of individuals were included in the HLA sub-analyses, which left unresolved whether HLA type had any influence on TCRB rearrangement.

Of note for this clone: There is no known antigen for this receptor. There are no base qualities to consult, and no much larger clone falls within one base.

The CDR3, cysteine through phenylalanine, is 14 amino acids long. The CDR3 DNA has 42 bases and is translated from base 1. CDR1 SGHTA and CDR2 FQGNSA were looked up in the germline V gene. From V the trimming removes 3 bases and from J it removes 2 bases, while the gene matches leave 4 bases of the junction unaccounted for. The rearranged segments are TRBV7-2 and TRBJ2-7; 7 bases in the junction line up with TRBD2. This TCR was sampled from a man in his thirties or forties in good health. The specimen was central memory CD4+ T cells from blood. The nucleotides read TGTGCCAGCAGCTTCTATCGGGGGGCCTACGAGCAGTACTTC. Protein translation: CASSFYRGAYEQYF.